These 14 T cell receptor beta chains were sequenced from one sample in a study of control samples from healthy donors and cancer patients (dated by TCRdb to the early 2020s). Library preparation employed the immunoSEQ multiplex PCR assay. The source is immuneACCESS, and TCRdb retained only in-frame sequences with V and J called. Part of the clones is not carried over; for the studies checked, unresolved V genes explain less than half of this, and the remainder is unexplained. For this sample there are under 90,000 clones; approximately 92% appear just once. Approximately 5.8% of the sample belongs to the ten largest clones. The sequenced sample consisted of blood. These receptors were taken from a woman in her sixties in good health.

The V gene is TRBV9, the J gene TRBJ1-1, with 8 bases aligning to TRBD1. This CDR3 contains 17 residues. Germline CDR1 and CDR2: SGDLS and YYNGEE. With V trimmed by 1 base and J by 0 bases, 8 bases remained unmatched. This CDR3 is CASSVTTGALLNTEAFF. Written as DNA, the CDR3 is TGTGCCAGCAGCGTAACGACAGGGGCCCTGTTGAACACTGAAGCTTTCTTT.

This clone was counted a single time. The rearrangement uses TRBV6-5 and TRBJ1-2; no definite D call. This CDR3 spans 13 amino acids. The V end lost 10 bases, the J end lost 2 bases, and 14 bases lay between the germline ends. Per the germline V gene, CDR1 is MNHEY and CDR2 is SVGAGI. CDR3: CATLNAVNYGYTF. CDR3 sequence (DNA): TGTGCCACCCTAAACGCTGTGAACTATGGCTACACCTTC.

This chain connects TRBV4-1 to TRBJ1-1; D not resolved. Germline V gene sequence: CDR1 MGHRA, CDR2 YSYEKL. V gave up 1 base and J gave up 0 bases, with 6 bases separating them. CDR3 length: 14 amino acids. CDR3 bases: TGCGCCAGCAGCCAAGGCCCGCTGAACACTGAAGCTTTCTTT. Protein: CASSQGPLNTEAFF.

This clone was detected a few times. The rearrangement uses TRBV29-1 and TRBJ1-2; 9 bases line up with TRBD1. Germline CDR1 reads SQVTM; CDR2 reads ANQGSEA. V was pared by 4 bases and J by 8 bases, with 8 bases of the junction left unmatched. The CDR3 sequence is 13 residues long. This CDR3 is CSVGGGQGNGYTF. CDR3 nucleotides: TGCAGCGTTGGGGGGGGACAGGGTAACGGCTACACCTTC.

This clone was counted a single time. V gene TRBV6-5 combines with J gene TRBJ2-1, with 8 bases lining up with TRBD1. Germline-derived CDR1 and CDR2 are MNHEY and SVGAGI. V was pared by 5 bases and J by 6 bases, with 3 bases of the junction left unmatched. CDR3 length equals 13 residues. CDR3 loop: CASSQQGANEQFF. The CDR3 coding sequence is TGTGCCAGCAGTCAGCAGGGGGCCAATGAGCAGTTCTTC.

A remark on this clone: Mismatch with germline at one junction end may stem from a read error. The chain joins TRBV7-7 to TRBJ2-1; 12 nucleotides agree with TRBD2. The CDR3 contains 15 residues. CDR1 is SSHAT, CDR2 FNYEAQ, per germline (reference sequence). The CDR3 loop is CASSLTGLAGGEQFF. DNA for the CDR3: TGTGCTAGCAGCTTAACGGGGCTAGCGGGAGGGGAGCAGTTCTTC.

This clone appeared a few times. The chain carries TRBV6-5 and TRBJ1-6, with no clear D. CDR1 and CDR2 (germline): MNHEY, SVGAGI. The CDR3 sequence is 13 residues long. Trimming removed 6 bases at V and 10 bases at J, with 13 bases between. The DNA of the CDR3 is TGTGCCAGCAGCGAGTTACAGTCCTCACCCCTCCACTTT. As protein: CASSELQSSPLHF.

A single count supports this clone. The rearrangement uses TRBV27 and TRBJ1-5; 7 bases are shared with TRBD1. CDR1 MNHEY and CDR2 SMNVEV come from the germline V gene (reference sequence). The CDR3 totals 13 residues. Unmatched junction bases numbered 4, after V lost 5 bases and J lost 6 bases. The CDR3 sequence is CASSQDRVQPQHF. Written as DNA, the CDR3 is TGTGCCAGCAGTCAAGACAGGGTTCAGCCCCAGCATTTT.

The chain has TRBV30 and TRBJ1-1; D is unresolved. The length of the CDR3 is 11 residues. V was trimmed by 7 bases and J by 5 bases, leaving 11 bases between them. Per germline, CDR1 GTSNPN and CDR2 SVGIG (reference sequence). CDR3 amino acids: CASESVTEAFF. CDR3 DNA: TGTGCCTCCGAATCAGTGACTGAAGCTTTCTTT.

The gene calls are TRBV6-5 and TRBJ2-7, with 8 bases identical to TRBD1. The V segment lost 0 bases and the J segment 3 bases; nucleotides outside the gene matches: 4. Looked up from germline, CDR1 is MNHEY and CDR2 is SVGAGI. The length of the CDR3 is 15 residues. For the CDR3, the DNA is TGTGCCAGCAGTTACTCGCAGGGGGCAGGCTACGAGCAGTACTTC. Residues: CASSYSQGAGYEQYF.

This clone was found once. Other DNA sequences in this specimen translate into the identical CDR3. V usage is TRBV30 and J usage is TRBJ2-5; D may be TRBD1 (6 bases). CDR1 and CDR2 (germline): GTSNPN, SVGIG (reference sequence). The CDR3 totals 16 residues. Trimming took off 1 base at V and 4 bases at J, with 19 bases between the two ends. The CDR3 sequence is CAWSELLSWGRETQYF. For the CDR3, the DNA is TGTGCCTGGAGTGAGCTACTTAGTTGGGGGCGAGAGACCCAGTACTTC.

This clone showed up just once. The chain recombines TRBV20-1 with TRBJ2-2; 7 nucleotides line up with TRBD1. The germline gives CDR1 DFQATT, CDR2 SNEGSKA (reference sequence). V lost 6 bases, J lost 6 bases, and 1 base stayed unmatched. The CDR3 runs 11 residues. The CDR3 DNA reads TGCAGTGCCCAGGGGGCCGGGGAGCTGTTTTTT. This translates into CSAQGAGELFF.

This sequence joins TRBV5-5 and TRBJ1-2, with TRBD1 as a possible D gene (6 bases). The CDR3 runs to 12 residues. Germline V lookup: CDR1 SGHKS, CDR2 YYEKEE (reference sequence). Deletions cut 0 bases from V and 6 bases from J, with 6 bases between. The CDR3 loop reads CASSLDRDGYTF. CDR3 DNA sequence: TGTGCCAGCAGCTTGGACAGGGATGGCTACACCTTC. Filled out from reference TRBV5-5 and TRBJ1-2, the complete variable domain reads DAGVTQSPTHLIKTRGQQVTLRCSPISGHKSVSWYQQVLGQGPQFIFQYYEKEERGRGNFPDRFSARQFPNYSSELNVNALLLGDSALYLCASSLDRDGYTFGSGTRLTVV.

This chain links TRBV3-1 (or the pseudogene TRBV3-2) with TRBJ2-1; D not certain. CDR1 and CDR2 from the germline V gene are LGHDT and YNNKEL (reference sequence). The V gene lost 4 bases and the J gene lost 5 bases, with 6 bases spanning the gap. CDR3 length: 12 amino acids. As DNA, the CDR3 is TGTGCCAGCAGCCTCGGTCACAATGAGCAGTTCTTC. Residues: CASSLGHNEQFF.